These 21 T cell receptor beta chains were all obtained from the same sample, sequenced in a study of control samples from healthy donors and cancer patients. Clones were read by immunoSEQ multiplex PCR, and TCRdb kept only the in-frame ones, dropping some. Among tens of thousands of clones listed, roughly 90% were seen once. The sequenced sample was blood. The receptors were sampled from a woman in her 50s in good health.

This clone came up once. The rearrangement joins TRBV2 to TRBJ1-2, with 8 bases matching TRBD1. Germline V CDR1 and CDR2: SNHLY, FYNNEI. The CDR3 extends over 16 amino acids. V lost 8 bases, J lost 7 bases, and 18 bases stayed unmatched. CDR3 sequence reads: CASLGQGARKWSGYTF. DNA of the CDR3: TGTGCCAGCTTAGGGCAGGGGGCGCGCAAGTGGTCTGGCTACACCTTC.

CDR3 sequence reads: CASSAPRDRRNTEAFF. CDR3 DNA sequence: TGTGCCAGCAGTGCCCCCCGGGACAGGCGGAACACTGAAGCTTTCTTT. This chain links TRBV2 with TRBJ1-1; 8 bases line up with TRBD1. The J segment lost 1 base and the V segment lost 4 bases, leaving 8 bases of the junction unmatched. This CDR3 region has 16 residues. Germline lookup yields CDR1 SNHLY and CDR2 FYNNEI.

This clone was seen a few times. V is TRBV3-1 (or the pseudogene TRBV3-2) and J is TRBJ2-7; weak D call: TRBD1 (5 bases). The CDR3 is 11 residues long. Trimming left V 3 bases short and J 9 bases short, with 9 bases between. Germline CDR1 reads LGHDT; CDR2 reads YNNKEL (reference sequence). CDR3 in amino acids: CASSQQQAQYF. Written as DNA, the CDR3 is TGTGCCAGCAGCCAGCAACAGGCGCAGTACTTC.

V and J are TRBV27 and TRBJ2-5; 9 positions match TRBD1. CDR3 length: 20 residues. V shed 3 bases, J shed 5 bases, and the junction held 22 bases outside the gene matches. Per germline, CDR1 MNHEY and CDR2 SMNVEV (reference sequence). The CDR3 DNA follows: TGTGCCAGCAGTTTTCGGGCGGGACAGGGCAAAAGAAGGAGCGTCGAGACCCAGTACTTC. It specifies CASSFRAGQGKRRSVETQYF.

V and J are TRBV28 and TRBJ1-5; no clear D. Germline CDR1 is MDHEN and CDR2 is SYDVKM. CDR3 length: 10 amino acids. V lost 4 bases and J 5 bases, leaving 0 bases between the germline ends. CDR3 nucleotides: TGTGCCAGCAGTTATCAGCCCCAGCATTTT. Amino acid sequence: CASSYQPQHF.

The chain has TRBV3-1 (or the pseudogene TRBV3-2) and TRBJ2-5, with 10 bases matching TRBD2. Germline trimming cut 11 bases from V and 9 bases from J; bases unmatched to any gene: 18. The CDR3 contains 15 residues. Germline V lookup: CDR1 LGHDT, CDR2 YNNKEL (reference sequence). The CDR3 nucleotides are TGTGCCTCCTCTCGGACTAGCGGCCCCATGCGCCCCCAGTACTTC. Amino acid sequence: CASSRTSGPMRPQYF.

V usage is TRBV5-1 and J usage is TRBJ2-3, with unresolved D. Per the germline V gene, CDR1 is SGHRS and CDR2 is YFSETQ. This CDR3 contains 16 residues. V was clipped by 2 bases and J by 5 bases, with 18 bases between them. The CDR3 coding sequence is TGCGCCAGCAGCTTTGAGACCCCCCAGTTTGGAGATACGCAGTATTTT. Amino acid sequence: CASSFETPQFGDTQYF. Supplemented by reference TRBV5-1 and TRBJ2-3, the full variable domain reads KAGVTQTPRYLIKTRGQQVTLSCSPISGHRSVSWYQQTPGQGLQFLFEYFSETQRNKGNFPGRFSGRQFSNSRSEMNVSTLELGDSALYLCASSFETPQFGDTQYFGPGTRLTVL.

This chain connects TRBV10-3 to TRBJ1-1; D is perhaps TRBD1 (6 bases). V dropped 7 bases and J dropped 5 bases, with 14 bases sitting between them. Germline assignment: CDR1 ENHRY and CDR2 SYGVKD. The CDR3 covers 13 residues. The CDR3 spells CAIKQGENTEAFF. The CDR3 region has the DNA TGTGCCATCAAACAGGGCGAGAATACTGAAGCTTTCTTT.

This sequence joins TRBV15 and TRBJ1-3; D is uncertain. The V and J ends lost 3 bases and 2 bases respectively, with 2 bases between them. The CDR3 loop spans 12 amino acids. Germline V CDR1 and CDR2: LNHNV, YYDKDF (reference sequence). The CDR3 protein is CATSSPGNTIYF. The CDR3 DNA reads as TGTGCCACCAGCAGCCCTGGAAACACCATATATTTT.

The genes are TRBV7-9 and TRBJ1-2, with 12 bases identical to TRBD1. The CDR3 covers 13 residues. Trimming cost V 7 bases and J 10 bases; bases outside gene matches: 7. CDR1 and CDR2 (germline): SEHNR, FQNEAQ (reference sequence). The CDR3 region is CASTTGTGGVYTF. The CDR3 DNA is TGTGCCAGCACGACCGGGACAGGGGGCGTCTACACCTTC.

The chain combines TRBV5-4 with TRBJ2-7, with TRBD1 as a possible D gene (8 bases). Germline V lookup: CDR1 SGHNT, CDR2 YYREEE (reference sequence). V lost 4 bases to trimming and J lost 7 bases, with 18 bases between them. The CDR3 loop spans 14 amino acids. CDR3 DNA sequence: TGTGCCAGCAGCACTGGACAGGGAGGGGATGAGCAGTACTTC. Its translation is CASSTGQGGDEQYF.

The rearrangement uses TRBV6-2 or TRBV6-3 and TRBJ1-1; D is undetermined. The CDR3 extends over 13 amino acids. V lost 4 bases and J lost 0, with 6 bases in between. Germline V gene lookup returns CDR1 MNHEY and CDR2 SVGEGT. The CDR3 loop is CASSLGVNTEAFF. Written as DNA, the CDR3 is TGTGCCAGCAGTTTGGGAGTGAACACTGAAGCTTTCTTT.

The chain recombines TRBV11-1 with TRBJ2-3; D uncertain. CDR3 size: 13 residues. Trimming stripped 8 bases from V and 2 bases from J, with 11 bases between. Germline-derived CDR1 and CDR2 are SGHAT and FQDESV (reference sequence). The CDR3 DNA is TGTGCCAGCCGCCCGGGCAACACAGATACGCAGTATTTT. Amino acids: CASRPGNTDTQYF. The variable domain in full, with the rest retrieved from reference TRBV11-1 and TRBJ2-3, is EAEVAQSPRYKITEKSQAVAFWCDPISGHATLYWYRQILGQGPELLVQFQDESVVDDSQLPKDRFSAERLKGVDSTLKIQPAELGDSAMYLCASRPGNTDTQYFGPGTRLTVL.

The genes are TRBV2 and TRBJ2-5, with TRBD2 matching 13 bases. The CDR3 contains 17 residues. CDR1 SNHLY and CDR2 FYNNEI come from the germline V gene. J was trimmed by 5 bases and V by 6 bases; bases with no gene match: 12. In nucleotides, the CDR3 is TGTGCCAGCAGGCGACTAGCGGGGGGAGCGGAGGGGGAGACCCAGTACTTC. It codes for CASRRLAGGAEGETQYF.

V usage is TRBV28 and J usage is TRBJ2-3; D not resolved. The length of the CDR3 is 16 residues. Per germline, CDR1 MDHEN and CDR2 SYDVKM. V shed 4 bases and J shed 1 base, with 15 bases lying between them. The CDR3 here is CASSSTRQTGTDTQYF. CDR3 coding DNA: TGTGCCAGCAGTTCCACCCGACAAACGGGCACAGATACGCAGTATTTT.

The V and J genes are TRBV9 and TRBJ2-3; D assignment may be TRBD1 or TRBD2 (5 bases each). V was cut by 0 bases and J by 3 bases, with 8 bases left in between. CDR3 length equals 14 residues. Looked up from germline, CDR1 is SGDLS and CDR2 is YYNGEE. The CDR3 coding sequence is TGTGCCAGCAGCGTAGGAGGGACGACAGATACGCAGTATTTT. The encoded protein is CASSVGGTTDTQYF.

The J gene is TRBJ2-7, the V gene TRBV3-1 (or the pseudogene TRBV3-2); TRBD2 might be the D (5 bases). The CDR3 is made up of 12 amino acids. Germline V CDR1 and CDR2: LGHDT, YNNKEL (reference sequence). Trimming cost V 8 bases and J 6 bases, with 14 bases left between them. The CDR3 coding sequence is TGTGCCAGCTCGGAGAGGGAAGGCGAGCAGTACTTC. This translates into CASSEREGEQYF.

This chain links TRBV19 with TRBJ1-1; D is unclear. Trimming stripped 3 bases from V and 1 base from J, with 6 bases between. Germline CDR1 reads LNHDA; CDR2 reads SQIVND (reference sequence). The CDR3 loop spans 13 amino acids. The CDR3 sequence: CASSIGRNTEAFF. The CDR3 coding sequence is TGTGCCAGTAGTATCGGCAGGAACACTGAAGCTTTCTTT.

The rearrangement uses TRBV6-1 and TRBJ2-1; D not resolved. This CDR3 is built from 15 residues. Germline V lookup: CDR1 MNHNS, CDR2 SASEGT. V dropped 2 bases and J dropped 8 bases, with 16 bases sitting between them. CDR3 region: CASSEIRRSSHEQFF. Here the CDR3 DNA reads TGTGCCAGCAGTGAAATCCGTCGCAGTAGCCATGAGCAGTTCTTC.

A remark on this clone: This same CDR3 is encoded by further DNA sequences in the sample. The chain carries TRBV29-1 and TRBJ2-1, with 9 bases matching TRBD2. In germline, CDR1 is SQVTM, CDR2 ANQGSEA. There are 14 residues in the CDR3. With 4 bases clipped from V and 5 bases from J, the junction kept 6 bases outside the gene matches. CDR3 protein: CSVGGRGGHNEQFF. The CDR3 DNA reads as TGCAGCGTTGGGGGGCGGGGGGGCCACAATGAGCAGTTCTTC.

This clone was seen a handful of times. This chain connects TRBV29-1 to TRBJ2-7; 7 nucleotides line up with TRBD1. With V trimmed by 6 bases and J by 6 bases, 14 bases remained unmatched. CDR3 size: 14 residues. CDR1 and CDR2 from the germline V gene are SQVTM and ANQGSEA. The CDR3 sequence: CSVGKTGSATEQYF. The DNA of the CDR3 is TGCAGCGTGGGGAAGACAGGGAGCGCCACCGAGCAGTACTTC.